The table lists the clone carrying this T cell receptor beta chain with a few counts. The data were obtained in a study of cytomegalovirus exposure and HLA in healthy donors. Primers included in the PCR were 60 Vbeta and 13 Jbeta primers. Data came from immunoSEQ multiplex PCR; TCRdb stores just in-frame clones and leaves some out. The sample carries 85,000 to 120,000 clones, around 76% recorded once. After removal of 4 bases from V and 2 bases from J, the junction contained 10 bases not matched to a gene. CDR3 length: 16 amino acids. Germline assignment: CDR1 KGHSH and CDR2 LQKENI. The sample taken for sequencing was PBMCs. The chain has TRBV18 and TRBJ1-2; TRBD1 aligns across 7 bases. The receptor's source is a woman in her forties or fifties in good health and CMV-seropositive. The CDR3 sequence: CASSRNTGQQNYGYTF. CDR3 bases: TGTGCCAGCTCACGCAATACGGGACAGCAAAACTATGGCTACACCTTC.